This T cell receptor (beta chain) was sequenced in a study of T cell clonotyping in hematopoietic cell transplantation. Trimming shortened V by 7 bases and J by 0 bases, and 19 bases separated the two germline ends. There are 18 residues in the CDR3. Germline V CDR1 and CDR2: LGHNT, FRNRAP. Measured with immunoSEQ multiplex PCR; TCRdb has only the in-frame clones, and not every one. The table includes approximately 15,000 clones, about 84% detected once. Concerning this clone: Its antigen is currently unknown.

Study-level findings and limits: Pathologically expanded recipient clonotypes increased progressively from day 30 to day 180 as diversity fell.

The sequencing used PBMCs, collected 100 days after allogeneic stem cell transplant. The chain uses TRBV12-5 and TRBJ1-6; no firm D call. The sequence was collected from a male patient aged 60 to 75 who had an allogeneic stem cell transplant from a related donor, so the T cells may come from the graft donor. Some clones in this sample may be carry-over from other donors' samples. The CDR3 region has the DNA TGTGCTAGTGCCAGGATGGACCACCTGAGCTCCTATAATTCACCCCTCCACTTT. It encodes CASARMDHLSSYNSPLHF.